This T cell receptor beta chain was captured in a study of cytomegalovirus exposure and HLA in healthy donors. Findings and caveats of the study: Listed as cytomegalovirus-associated were roughly 180 TCR beta chains.

Points on this clone: Antigen unknown.

The CDR3 extends over 15 amino acids. V was clipped by 8 bases and J by 5 bases, with 21 bases between them. The germline V gene encodes CDR1 GTSNPN and CDR2 SVGIG (reference sequence). Use of 60 Vbeta and 13 Jbeta primers characterized the PCR. This table comes from immunoSEQ multiplex PCR, and its TCRdb copy is limited to in-frame clones, with some not included. There are some 100,000 clones in the sample; around three quarters occur only once, and 4% lies in the top ten. The sequence was collected from a woman aged 50 to 65 in good health and CMV-seropositive. The chain links TRBV30 to TRBJ2-2; D not certain. Sequences were obtained from PBMCs. CDR3 residues: CAGLVGILKTGELFF. CDR3 DNA: TGTGCCGGTCTGGTGGGCATCCTTAAAACCGGGGAGCTGTTTTTT.